The 21 T cell receptor beta chains below come from one sample, sequenced in a study of early T cells in non-severe SARS-CoV-2 infection. From the 5' RACE reads, TCRdb called clonotypes with MiXCR, one entry per CDR3 protein. Seen here are 75,000 to 100,000 distinct CDR3 sequences, about 15% observed once, and the top ten hold 0.95% to 1.5%. The source material was whole blood. These receptors were obtained from an adult who was a healthcare worker with PCR-confirmed SARS-CoV-2 infection or an uninfected control (not recorded which).

V is TRBV6-6 and J is TRBJ1-2; no clear D gene. The CDR3 length is 12 residues. With 4 bases removed from V and 5 bases from J, the gap between germline ends came to 8 bases. Germline V gene sequence: CDR1 MNHNY, CDR2 SVGAGI (reference sequence). CDR3 sequence: CASSSPSYGYTF. The CDR3 nucleotides read TGTGCCAGCAGTTCCCCATCGTATGGCTACACCTTC.

The chain uses TRBV4-3 and TRBJ2-1; 14 bases align to TRBD2. Per the germline V gene, CDR1 is LGHNA and CDR2 is YSLEER. The CDR3 length is 16 residues. V trimming: 4 bases; J trimming: 4 bases; junction bases outside the gene matches: 3. The CDR3 nucleotides are TGCGCCAGCAGCCCATGGACTAGCGGGAGGTACAATGAGCAGTTCTTC. This translates into CASSPWTSGRYNEQFF.

This clonotype was counted a few times. The chain recombines TRBV28 with TRBJ2-7; D is perhaps TRBD1 (5 bases). Trimming left V 6 bases short and J 5 bases short, with 11 bases between. The germline V gene has CDR1 MDHEN and CDR2 SYDVKM. The CDR3 spans 12 residues. The CDR3 here is CASSVRVNEQYF. The CDR3 nucleotides are TGTGCCAGCAGCGTCAGGGTCAACGAGCAGTACTTC.

This clonotype was detected only a few times. The rearrangement links TRBV2 to TRBJ1-2; possibly TRBD1 for D (5 bases). The CDR3 extends over 13 amino acids. From germline, CDR1 is SNHLY and CDR2 FYNNEI. Between the trimmed V and J ends, which lost 6 bases and 1 base, there was a span of 9 bases. In DNA form, the CDR3 reads TGTGCCAGCAGCGGTACAGGTAACTATGGCTACACCTTC. Its protein product is CASSGTGNYGYTF.

The rearrangement joins TRBV28 to TRBJ2-7, with 10 nucleotides matching TRBD1. The CDR3 consists of 15 residues. V gave up 4 bases and J gave up 2 bases; unmatched junction bases: 5. Germline values: CDR1 MDHEN, CDR2 SYDVKM. For the CDR3, the DNA is TGTGCCAGCAGTTCTACCGGGACAGGGGCCTACGAGCAGTACTTC. It translates to CASSSTGTGAYEQYF.

This clonotype was found many times. The CDR3 sequence is CASSLAGGTHEQYF. DNA for the CDR3: TGTGCCAGCAGCTTGGCGGGAGGTACCCACGAGCAGTACTTC. V gene TRBV5-6 combines with J gene TRBJ2-7; 7 bases agree with TRBD2. After removal of 0 bases from V and 5 bases from J, the junction contained 5 bases not matched to a gene. From germline, CDR1 is SGHDT and CDR2 YYEEEE. The CDR3 consists of 14 residues. Together with reference TRBV5-6 and TRBJ2-7, the CDR3 gives the full variable domain: DAGVTQSPTHLIKTRGQQVTLRCSPKSGHDTVSWYQQALGQGPQFIFQYYEEEERQRGNFPDRFSGHQFPNYSSELNVNALLLGDSALYLCASSLAGGTHEQYFGPGTRLTVT.

This sequence joins TRBV13 and TRBJ1-1; D is unresolved. Germline-derived CDR1 and CDR2 are PRHDT and FYEKMQ (reference sequence). The CDR3 covers 12 residues. The V end lost 5 bases, the J end lost 13 bases, and 17 bases lay between the germline ends. The CDR3, as DNA: TGTGCCAGCAGCCTTGGTGGGAGCGGGGATTTCTTT. Translating gives CASSLGGSGDFF.

V and J are TRBV12-3 or TRBV12-4 and TRBJ1-1; D is unclear. The CDR3 totals 15 residues. V shed 3 bases and J shed 2 bases, with 13 bases lying between them. The CDR3 is CASSLISQTNTEAFF. Written as DNA, the CDR3 is TGTGCCAGCAGTTTGATATCCCAGACCAACACTGAAGCTTTCTTT.

This clonotype was observed a single time. This chain uses TRBV6-5 with TRBJ2-3, with D perhaps matching TRBD2 (6 bases). V was shortened by 6 bases and J by 3 bases, with 13 bases between the two germline ends. The CDR3 runs to 14 residues. CDR1 MNHEY and CDR2 SVGAGI come from the germline V gene. DNA for the CDR3: TGTGCCAGCAGACTGACGAGCGGGACAGATACGCAGTATTTT. It specifies CASRLTSGTDTQYF.

This clonotype was recorded many times. The rearrangement uses TRBV3-1 and TRBJ2-5, with TRBD2 matching 9 bases. V lost 5 bases and J lost 4; bases outside the gene matches: 8. Germline V lookup: CDR1 LGHDT, CDR2 YNNKEL (reference sequence). The CDR3 covers 15 residues. Here the CDR3 DNA reads TGTGCCAGCAGCTCAAGTGCGGGGGGGCGAGAGACCCAGTACTTC. Translation gives CASSSSAGGRETQYF.

This clonotype occurred many times. This sequence joins TRBV2 and TRBJ1-3; TRBD1 is a possible D gene (5 bases). The V gene lost 2 bases and the J gene lost 7 bases, with 6 bases spanning the gap. The CDR3 has 12 amino acids. The germline CDR1 and CDR2 sequences are SNHLY and FYNNEI. CDR3 coding DNA: TGTGCCAGCAGTGAATGGGGGAACACCATATATTTT. Protein sequence: CASSEWGNTIYF. The full variable domain, completed using reference TRBV2 and TRBJ1-3, is EPEVTQTPSHQVTQMGQEVILRCVPISNHLYFYWYRQILGQKVEFLVSFYNNEISEKSEIFDDQFSVERPDGSNFTLKIRSTKLEDSAMYFCASSEWGNTIYFGEGSWLTVV.

This clonotype has a handful of counts. The chain links TRBV10-2 to TRBJ2-1; D could derive from TRBD1 or TRBD2 (5 bases each). The CDR3 is made up of 16 amino acids. CDR1 and CDR2 from the germline V gene are WSHSY and SAAADI. V was cut by 0 bases and J by 0 bases, with 9 bases left in between. The CDR3 reads CASSESNGASYNEQFF. CDR3 coding DNA: TGCGCCAGCAGTGAGTCGAACGGGGCCTCCTACAATGAGCAGTTCTTC.

A note on this clonotype: This CDR3 fails to terminate in the conserved phenylalanine or tryptophan, so it likely reflects a read error. This chain links TRBV5-4 with TRBJ2-1, with a weak D call TRBD2 (7 bases). Trimming took off 3 bases at V and 7 bases at J, with 20 bases between the two ends. CDR1 is SGHNT, CDR2 YYREEE, per germline (reference sequence). The CDR3 length is 16 residues. The CDR3 is CASSYSLGGGPNEQFS. CDR3 nucleotides: TGTGCCAGCAGCTACTCGCTAGGGGGGGGACCAAATGAGCAGTTCTCC.

At least ten counts were recorded for this clonotype. The chain links TRBV7-8 to TRBJ2-4; TRBD1 matches 8 bases. Per germline, CDR1 SGHVS and CDR2 FQNEAQ. With 2 bases clipped from V and 1 base from J, the junction kept 7 bases outside the gene matches. The length of the CDR3 is 17 residues. The CDR3 coding sequence is TGTGCCAGCAGCTTACGGACAGGGCAAGACGCCAAAAACATTCAGTACTTC. Translation: CASSLRTGQDAKNIQYF.

The chain recombines TRBV20-1 with TRBJ2-1; no clear D gene. This CDR3 spans 14 amino acids. Germline V gene data show CDR1 as DFQATT and CDR2 as SNEGSKA (reference sequence). V was trimmed by 1 base and J by 0 bases, leaving 7 bases between them. CDR3 sequence: CSARGLHSYNEQFF. In nucleotides, the CDR3 is TGCAGTGCTAGAGGTCTACACTCCTACAATGAGCAGTTCTTC.

This clonotype was seen a few times. The chain employs TRBV9 and TRBJ2-7; 7 positions agree with TRBD2. The CDR3 is made up of 14 amino acids. After removal of 0 bases from V and 2 bases from J, the junction contained 2 bases not matched to a gene. Per germline, CDR1 SGDLS and CDR2 YYNGEE. The CDR3 sequence is CASSVGGRAYEQYF. CDR3 nucleotide sequence: TGTGCCAGCAGCGTAGGCGGGAGAGCCTACGAGCAGTACTTC.

V and J are TRBV28 and TRBJ2-7, with TRBD2 matching over 9 bases. This CDR3 has 15 amino acids. J was trimmed by 7 bases and V by 6 bases; bases with no gene match: 13. Germline CDR1 and CDR2: MDHEN and SYDVKM. The CDR3 DNA reads TGTGCCAGCAGAGGGGTAGCTAGCGGGGCGCGGGAGCAGTACTTC. Its protein is CASRGVASGAREQYF.

This clonotype was recorded a few times. The rearrangement links TRBV7-6 to TRBJ2-5; D is perhaps TRBD1 or TRBD2 (5 bases each). The CDR3 runs 14 residues. The germline V and J ends were trimmed by 5 bases and 5 bases, with 15 bases remaining between them. Germline-derived CDR1 and CDR2 are SGHVS and FNYEAQ. In DNA, the CDR3 is TGTGCCAGCAGCCCCGGGACCCCATCGGAGACCCAGTACTTC. Translating gives CASSPGTPSETQYF.

The chain has TRBV21-1 and TRBJ2-7. TRBV21-1 corresponds to a pseudogene. The CDR3 is made up of 9 amino acids. CDR3 in DNA: TGTGCCATTCAATACGAGCAGTACTTC. Its translation: CAIQYEQYF.

This clonotype was observed a few times. The V gene is TRBV29-1, the J gene TRBJ1-2; maybe TRBD1 (6 bases). V was cut by 7 bases and J by 2 bases, with 14 bases left in between. The CDR3 spans 13 residues. Germline V gives CDR1 SQVTM, CDR2 ANQGSEA. This CDR3 is CSAGDTANYGYTF. CDR3 bases: TGCAGCGCCGGGGACACCGCCAACTATGGCTACACCTTC.

The rearrangement uses TRBV13 and TRBJ2-1; D may correspond to TRBD1 or TRBD2 (5 bases each). The germline gives CDR1 PRHDT, CDR2 FYEKMQ (reference sequence). This CDR3 is 19 amino acids long. The germline V and J ends were trimmed by 1 base and 4 bases, with 23 bases remaining between them. The CDR3 DNA follows: TGTGCCAGCAGCTTAGAGTATGGCCAGGGAGTCACCCTGTACAATGAGCAGTTCTTC. Translating gives CASSLEYGQGVTLYNEQFF.